This TCR beta chain derives from a study of cytomegalovirus exposure and HLA in healthy donors. Study conclusions and caveats: Data from an earlier analysis indicated that most TCR beta V segments were productive either about 90% or about 30% of the time.

Remarks on this clone: Its antigen is currently unknown.

CDR3 length: 16 amino acids. Deletions cut 0 bases from V and 3 bases from J, with 13 bases between. The germline V gene has CDR1 SGHRS and CDR2 YFSETQ. It was with 60 Vbeta and 13 Jbeta primers that the PCR ran. Profiling relied on immunoSEQ multiplex PCR, and the TCRdb table lists in-frame clones only, not all of them. The sample has about 230,000 clones; about three quarters are singletons. This sequence was found in a boy younger than 18 in good health and CMV-seronegative. The genes are TRBV5-1 and TRBJ1-3, with D possibly matching TRBD1 (6 bases). The source material was PBMCs. CDR3 DNA: TGCGCCAGCAGCTTGGTGGACAGTACGGGTGGAAACACCATATATTTT. The encoded protein is CASSLVDSTGGNTIYF.